These 18 T cell receptor beta chains came from one sample sequenced in a study of cytomegalovirus exposure and HLA in healthy donors. PCR used 60 Vbeta primers and 13 Jbeta primers. The repertoire was sequenced with immunoSEQ multiplex PCR; TCRdb's copy has only in-frame clones and lacks some. The repertoire holds approximately 180,000 clones, roughly 70% seen once, with about 2.7% in the top ten. Sequencing used PBMCs. The receptors derive from a male donor in good health and CMV-seronegative.

The chain joins TRBV6-5 to TRBJ1-2; 7 nucleotides match TRBD1. Trimming took 5 bases from V and 5 from J; bases not matched to a gene: 8. Germline lookup yields CDR1 MNHEY and CDR2 SVGAGI. The CDR3 loop spans 14 amino acids. DNA for the CDR3: TGTGCCAGCAGTCATGGACAGGCTGGATATGGCTACACCTTC. It translates to CASSHGQAGYGYTF.

DNA of the CDR3: TGTGCCAGCAGTGGGGACAGGGGCAATGGCTACACCTTC. It yields the protein CASSGDRGNGYTF. The J gene is TRBJ1-2, the V gene TRBV2; 10 bases align to TRBD1. The CDR3 is 13 residues long. The V and J ends lost 4 bases and 6 bases, in that order; junction bases with no gene match: 2. The V gene's germline CDR1 is SNHLY and CDR2 FYNNEI.

The chain couples TRBV30 to TRBJ1-6; D ambiguous. CDR1 is GTSNPN, CDR2 SVGIG, per germline (reference sequence). V shed 3 bases and J shed 0 bases, with 6 bases lying between them. The CDR3 spans 14 residues. This CDR3 reads CAWSQNSYNSPLHF. Here the CDR3 DNA reads TGTGCCTGGAGCCAGAACTCCTATAATTCACCCCTCCACTTT.

This clone was seen only a few times. The genes are TRBV30 and TRBJ1-4; possibly TRBD1 for D (5 bases). Deletions cut 3 bases from V and 5 bases from J, with 10 bases between. CDR1 and CDR2 from the germline V gene are GTSNPN and SVGIG (reference sequence). This CDR3 has 13 residues. CDR3 DNA sequence: TGTGCCTGGAGGCCAGGGTTAAATGAAAAACTGTTTTTT. This encodes CAWRPGLNEKLFF.

On this clone itself: The junction and the germline gene differ at one end; a read error may be behind it. The chain joins TRBV19 to TRBJ1-1; D gene unclear. The CDR3 is made up of 14 amino acids. Looked up from germline, CDR1 is LNHDA and CDR2 is SQIVND (reference sequence). The CDR3 loop reads CAGSIGRHDTEAFF. CDR3 nucleotides: TGTGCCGGTAGTATAGGGCGACACGACACTGAAGCTTTCTTT.

The chain uses TRBV6-6 and TRBJ2-7, with 10 nucleotides matching TRBD1. V was pared by 2 bases and J by 3 bases, with 4 bases of the junction left unmatched. Germline V gene sequence: CDR1 MNHNY, CDR2 SVGAGI (reference sequence). The CDR3 has 15 amino acids. Here the CDR3 reads CASSYPGTGVYEQYF. The CDR3 DNA reads TGTGCCAGCAGTTACCCCGGGACAGGGGTCTACGAGCAGTACTTC.

The J gene is TRBJ2-1, the V gene TRBV10-3; D is unclear. The germline V gene has CDR1 ENHRY and CDR2 SYGVKD. The V gene lost 2 bases and the J gene lost 9 bases, with 14 bases spanning the gap. CDR3 length: 14 residues. CDR3 region: CAISEGLPRREQFF. CDR3 nucleotides: TGTGCCATCAGTGAGGGGTTACCGAGGCGTGAGCAGTTCTTC.

The rearrangement links TRBV10-3 to TRBJ1-1, with 9 bases identical to TRBD1. Germline V gene sequence: CDR1 ENHRY, CDR2 SYGVKD. CDR3 size: 15 residues. The J segment lost 0 bases and the V segment lost 4 bases, leaving 3 bases of the junction unmatched. Here the CDR3 reads CAISGTGVLNTEAFF. In DNA, the CDR3 is TGTGCCATCAGTGGGACAGGGGTTTTGAACACTGAAGCTTTCTTT.

The V call is TRBV5-1, the J call TRBJ2-2, with TRBD1 matching 7 bases. CDR3 size: 13 residues. Germline V lookup: CDR1 SGHRS, CDR2 YFSETQ. V gave up 9 bases and J gave up 3 bases; unmatched junction bases: 5. The CDR3 sequence is CATGGTDTGELFF. The CDR3 nucleotides read TGCGCCACAGGGGGTACGGACACCGGGGAGCTGTTTTTT.

This chain connects TRBV4-1 to TRBJ2-1, with 9 bases lining up with TRBD1. V was clipped by 4 bases and J by 4 bases; unmatched bases: 5. The length of the CDR3 is 15 residues. The germline V gene encodes CDR1 MGHRA and CDR2 YSYEKL. The CDR3 loop reads CASSPPGQGYNEQFF. The CDR3 region has the DNA TGCGCCAGCAGCCCCCCGGGACAGGGATACAATGAGCAGTTCTTC.

The rearrangement links TRBV27 to TRBJ1-4; D is perhaps TRBD1 (6 bases). Trimming stripped 5 bases from V and 8 bases from J, with 12 bases between. Germline loops: CDR1 MNHEY, CDR2 SMNVEV (reference sequence). This CDR3 comprises 13 residues. CDR3 coding DNA: TGTGCCAGCAGTCCCAGGGGTAACGAAAAACTGTTTTTT. Its protein is CASSPRGNEKLFF.

The DNA of the CDR3 is TGCGCCAGCAGCGCGGCCCGCGGGGCAGATACGCAGTATTTT. It encodes CASSAARGADTQYF. The chain uses TRBV4-1 and TRBJ2-3, with a tentative D call TRBD2 (6 bases). From germline, CDR1 is MGHRA and CDR2 YSYEKL. The CDR3 has 14 residues. Trimming took off 5 bases at V and 4 bases at J, with 13 bases between the two ends.

The rearrangement uses TRBV5-6 and TRBJ2-5; 10 nucleotides match TRBD1. Trimming cost V 2 bases and J 4 bases; bases outside gene matches: 14. The CDR3 covers 18 residues. Germline V lookup: CDR1 SGHDT, CDR2 YYEEEE. As DNA, the CDR3 is TGTGCCAGCAGCTTATTAGCCCTCGGGGACAGGGGAGGAGAGACCCAGTACTTC. This gives the protein CASSLLALGDRGGETQYF.

This chain joins TRBV15 and TRBJ1-3; 7 bases fit TRBD1. CDR1 LNHNV and CDR2 YYDKDF come from the germline V gene (reference sequence). V shed 2 bases, J shed 8 bases, and the junction held 9 bases outside the gene matches. The CDR3 is 15 amino acids. This CDR3 is CATSRPRGQVDTIYF. In nucleotides, the CDR3 is TGTGCCACCAGCAGACCAAGGGGGCAGGTAGACACCATATATTTT.

This clone was seen more than once but under ten times. The rearrangement uses TRBV27 and TRBJ2-1; 8 bases match TRBD2. Germline CDR1 and CDR2: MNHEY and SMNVEV (reference sequence). This CDR3 has 16 amino acids. V lost 1 base and J lost 2; bases outside the gene matches: 4. CDR3 DNA sequence: TGTGCCAGCAGTTTATGGCCTAGCGGGCCCTACAATGAGCAGTTCTTC. This encodes CASSLWPSGPYNEQFF.

The V call is TRBV14, the J call TRBJ2-6, with 13 positions matching TRBD2. V lost 5 bases, J lost 0 bases, and 13 bases stayed unmatched. Germline CDR1 is SGHDN and CDR2 is FVKESK. The CDR3 covers 21 residues. The CDR3 sequence is CASSVGLAGEGTISGANVLTF. The CDR3 DNA reads as TGTGCCAGCAGCGTCGGACTAGCGGGGGAAGGCACGATCTCTGGGGCCAACGTCCTGACTTTC.

The genes are TRBV2 and TRBJ2-1; D remains ambiguous. Germline V CDR1 and CDR2: SNHLY, FYNNEI. V shed 3 bases and J shed 0 bases, with 9 bases lying between them. This CDR3 spans 15 amino acids. CDR3: CASSEMNSSYNEQFF. Here the CDR3 DNA reads TGTGCCAGCAGTGAGATGAACAGCTCCTACAATGAGCAGTTCTTC.

The V gene is TRBV2, the J gene TRBJ2-1, with 7 bases fitting TRBD2. This CDR3 is 15 amino acids long. Germline V lookup: CDR1 SNHLY, CDR2 FYNNEI. The J segment lost 0 bases and the V segment lost 6 bases, leaving 5 bases of the junction unmatched. CDR3 nucleotides: TGTGCCAGCAGGTCACTAGCGAGCTCCTACAATGAGCAGTTCTTC. This sequence encodes CASRSLASSYNEQFF.